The rows below give T cell receptor beta chains drawn from one sample of a study of PD-L1 blockade in urothelial cancer. Assay: immunoSEQ multiplex PCR; the TCRdb copy retains only in-frame clones and omits some. In the table there are roughly 90,000 clones, about 89% of which are singletons. The material sequenced was PBMCs, taken around atezolizumab (anti-PD-L1) treatment. The receptor source for this set is a woman older than 75 with urothelial cancer. The conserved cysteine and the conserved F or W are not part of the CDR3 here.

TRBJ2-1 TRBV2 ASSYPSGLAGGSSYNEQF
TRBJ1-5 TRBV28 ASSRDNSNQPQH
TRBJ1-1 TRBV19 ASSIGSTEAF
TRBJ1-2 TRBV11-1 ASSPGTGSGYT
TRBJ1-1 TRBV7-9 ASSLAPGINTEAF
TRBJ1-2 TRBV19 ASSTHAGTGDARYGYT
TRBJ1-1 TRBV10-3 AISEYPGGGGNTEAF
TRBJ2-2 TRBV28 ASRWRANTGELF
TRBJ2-1 TRBV4-1 ASSQRTDTYNEQF
TRBJ2-1 TRBV11-2 ASSLEHSSYNEQF
TRBJ2-3 TRBV9 ASSVLATDTQY
TRBJ2-1 TRBV2 AMADRYNEQF
TRBJ1-2 TRBV5-6 ASSFREGYT
TRBJ2-1 TRBV5-4 ASSYGTSGRDEQF
TRBJ2-7 TRBV19 ASSLQGYEQY
TRBJ2-7 TRBV28 ASSSTPGQGIEQY
TRBJ1-1 TRBV6-6 ASRLSGGQLNTEAF
TRBJ2-1 TRBV27 ASSFRASGGYNEQF
TRBJ2-2 TRBV13 ASSPGGTGELF
TRBJ1-1 TRBV6-5 ASSSGEVLNTEAF
TRBJ1-5 TRBV6-5 ASTQGAYQPQH
TRBJ2-7 TRBV27 ASSPQTSGRTRFSYEQY
TRBJ2-6 TRBV27 ASSKEGRTPERLYSGANVLT
TRBJ1-3 TRBV9 ASTPGGTSGNTIY
TRBJ2-1 TRBV27 ASSHRTSGMRSYNEQF
TRBJ1-1 TRBV11-2 ASSAQGNTEAF
TRBJ2-7 TRBV7-3 ASSSRLAGRGEQY
TRBJ2-5 TRBV6-1 ASSTRQGGTQY
TRBJ1-4 TRBV7-2 ASSRDTKEKLF
TRBJ2-3 TRBV9 ASSVSSGNTDTQY
TRBJ2-7 TRBV7-2 ASSFGGRAYEQY
TRBJ1-3 TRBV7-3 ASSPSGATGNTIY
TRBJ2-1 TRBV7-3 ASSPSGSKVQGEQF
TRBJ2-7 TRBV10-3 AISERGEQY
TRBJ2-5 TRBV19 ASRIRDSQETQY
TRBJ1-1 TRBV9 ASSPEAGKDTEAF
TRBJ1-5 TRBV28 ASSIDRGDQPQH
TRBJ1-5 TRBV29-1 SVGRQGQPQH
TRBJ1-1 TRBV7-3 ASSLYGGEAF
TRBJ2-7 TRBV5-4 ASSRSDRAFYEQY
TRBJ1-1 TRBV29-1 SVEVVRGGVIGNTEAF
TRBJ1-5 TRBV2 ASSQGGKDQPQH
TRBJ2-3 TRBV5-1 ASSLVGQGPTDTQY
TRBJ2-7 TRBV4-2 ASSQGEGGPSYEQY
TRBJ2-1 TRBV7-3 ASSSAGGRATRQF
TRBJ2-1 TRBV5-1 ASSSDGDFYNEQF
TRBJ1-2 TRBV7-9 ASSWSSPEFYGYT
TRBJ1-1 TRBV28 ASSKQGATEAF